This T cell receptor beta chain comes out of a study of Graves' ophthalmopathy and Graves' hyperthyroidism. Whole-study context: Before any treatment was given, at initial diagnosis, peripheral blood was collected.

Broader study findings: Blood shared most expanded thyroid clonotypes above 0.001 frequency. With 70.59% sensitivity and over 72% specificity, the model predicted ophthalmopathy progression. Sensitivity of approximately 88% and specificity of less than 82% were achieved when a 13-signature model separated ophthalmopathy from stable hyperthyroidism.

RNA transcripts provided the template for amplifying TCR beta CDR3 regions. An initial RT-PCR round employing HTBI primers preceded a second-round multiplex PCR. TCRdb re-called the multiplex PCR reads through MiXCR, storing one row per CDR3 protein. In the table there are under 250,000 distinct CDR3 sequences, 20% to 25% of which are singletons. Germline V gene lookup returns CDR1 SNHLY and CDR2 FYNNEI. This CDR3 contains 14 residues. Worth noting for this clonotype: Its antigen is as yet unknown. A much more abundant neighbour one base away suggests this may be a read error.

Sequencing was performed on peripheral blood. The chain carries TRBV2 and TRBJ2-4; a possible D gene is TRBD1 (6 bases). The TCR comes from a woman in her 50s with Graves' ophthalmopathy. The CDR3: CASRKQGVGNIHYF. For the CDR3, the DNA is TGTGCCAGCAGGAAACAGGGAGTCGGAAACATTCACTACTTC.